The subject of this entry is one TCR beta chain. The data stem from a study of blood T cell repertoires in COVID-19. While infection was still active, Seattle patients were enrolled and then followed longitudinally. TCRdb keeps only in-frame clones here, not all; method: immunoSEQ multiplex PCR. The sample consists of about 89,000 clones, about four fifths of them appearing once. With V trimmed by 4 bases and J by 6 bases, 2 bases remained unmatched. This CDR3 has 13 amino acids. The germline CDR1 and CDR2 sequences are MGHDK and SYGVNS. The sequence derives from a man aged 65 to 85 with COVID-19, enrolled during active disease. The chain joins TRBV25-1 to TRBJ1-2; 10 bases line up with TRBD1. The sequencing sample was made of peripheral blood. The CDR3 region has the DNA TGTGCCAGCAGTGCCGGGACAGGGGATGGCTACACCTTC. Amino acid sequence: CASSAGTGDGYTF.